This entry features one T cell receptor (beta chain) sequence. The antigen is undetermined. Repertoires were generated with immunoSEQ multiplex PCR, while TCRdb's copy carries only in-frame clones and drops some. The table shows around 26,000 clones, with roughly two thirds occurring only once. These data come from a study of a mutant IDH1 vaccine in newly diagnosed glioma. About the research overall: Treated individuals were around 60% male and around 40% female, averaging 40.4 years of age. Earlier treatment was radiotherapy, temozolomide, or both, with most getting both.

Time point noted: week 11, during vaccination. Doses consisted of 300 ug of mutant IDH1 20-mer peptide each, paired with topical imiquimod. The V gene end was trimmed by 7 bases and the J gene end by 3 bases; junction bases not matched to a gene: 11. This CDR3 comprises 16 residues. Germline V gene data show CDR1 as SEHNR and CDR2 as FQNEAQ (reference sequence). The specimen comprised peripheral blood mononuclear cells (PBMCs), sampled from a glioma patient whose treatment included an IDH1 peptide vaccine. The genes are TRBV7-9 and TRBJ1-2; 10 bases map to TRBD1. This TCR was sampled from a young man with glioma. Some clones in this sample may be carry-over from other donors' samples. In DNA form, the CDR3 reads TGTGCCAGCACCCCAGGACAGGGGGTTTGGGACTATGGCTACACCTTC. It yields the protein CASTPGQGVWDYGYTF.